The TCR beta chain under discussion was sequenced for a study of T cells in Graves' hyperthyroidism and ophthalmopathy. Regarding the study as a whole: Also found in blood were most expanded thyroid clonotypes above 0.001.

Germline-derived CDR1 and CDR2 are LNHNV and YYDKDF (reference sequence). The CDR3 sequence is 14 residues long. V lost 5 bases and J lost 7; bases outside the gene matches: 10. Ophthalmopathy cases scored 3 or more on the Clinical Activity Score and 4 or more on NOSPECS grade, with duration below 3 months. This clonotype occurred a few times. Its specificity is unknown. Regions amplified from RNA transcripts were the TCR beta CDR3 regions. A first-round RT-PCR of the TCR CDR3 used the HTBI primer set. TCRdb reprocessed the multiplex PCR reads via MiXCR and lists one record per CDR3 protein. The sample comprises 490,000 or so distinct CDR3 sequences, approximately 20% of which are singletons, and about half rests with the top ten.

The chain links TRBV15 to TRBJ2-7; 8 nucleotides line up with TRBD2. The sequence was collected from a man aged 35 to 55 with Graves' ophthalmopathy. Sequencing input: blood. CDR3 DNA: TGTGCCACCAGCGGGCGGGAGGCGCTGTGGGAGCAGTACTTC. Translated: CATSGREALWEQYF.